A single sample gave rise to the 17 T cell receptor beta chains below, sequenced in a study of blood T cell repertoires in COVID-19. Sequencing used immunoSEQ multiplex PCR; TCRdb keeps in-frame clones, though not all of them. The table includes a few hundred thousand clones, around 87% detected once. Sequenced sample: peripheral blood. The receptor set was obtained from a human donor in a cohort sampled during active COVID-19.

The chain carries TRBV3-1 (or the pseudogene TRBV3-2) and TRBJ1-6, with D perhaps TRBD1 (5 bases). V lost 0 bases and J lost 10, with 13 bases in between. Germline V gene sequence: CDR1 LGHDT, CDR2 YNNKEL (reference sequence). The CDR3 contains 15 residues. CDR3 protein: CASSQDRRGWSPLHF. In nucleotides, the CDR3 is TGTGCCAGCAGCCAAGATAGGAGGGGCTGGTCACCCCTCCACTTT.

The chain combines TRBV19 with TRBJ2-7; TRBD2 matches at 10 bases. CDR1 is LNHDA and CDR2 is SQIVND in the germline V gene (reference sequence). The ends lost 10 bases at V and 6 bases at J; junction bases unmatched: 15. The CDR3 is 15 residues long. DNA of the CDR3: TGTGCCACGGCTAGCGGGAGAGGGTCGGACCGCGAGCAGTACTTC. Its translation is CATASGRGSDREQYF.

The genes are TRBV27 and TRBJ2-7; a possible D gene is TRBD1 (6 bases). The CDR3 is 15 amino acids. Trimming took off 6 bases at V and 1 base at J, with 16 bases between the two ends. CDR1 is MNHEY, CDR2 SMNVEV, per germline (reference sequence). CDR3 amino acids: CASSPAGDTSYEQYF. The CDR3 DNA sequence: TGTGCCAGCAGCCCAGCCGGGGACACGTCCTACGAGCAGTACTTC.

The genes are TRBV13 and TRBJ2-7, with 7 bases fitting TRBD2. The germline V gene encodes CDR1 PRHDT and CDR2 FYEKMQ (reference sequence). This CDR3 spans 15 amino acids. With V trimmed by 5 bases and J by 2 bases, 9 bases remained unmatched. In nucleotides, the CDR3 is TGTGCCAGCAGCCCACGGACTAGAGGGCCCTACGAGCAGTACTTC. It is translated as CASSPRTRGPYEQYF. The full variable domain, in which reference TRBV13 and TRBJ2-7 provide the parts outside the CDR3, is AAGVIQSPRHLIKEKRETATLKCYPIPRHDTVYWYQQGPGQDPQFLISFYEKMQSDKGSIPDRFSAQQFSDYHSELNMSSLELGDSALYFCASSPRTRGPYEQYFGPGTRLTVT.

CDR3 nucleotide sequence: TGTGCCAGCAGCCAACAAAGGGACATTTGGAACTCCTATAATTCACCCCTCCACTTT. It yields the protein CASSQQRDIWNSYNSPLHF. The chain has TRBV7-8 and TRBJ1-6; tentative D call: TRBD1 (6 bases). CDR3 length: 19 amino acids. From germline, CDR1 is SGHVS and CDR2 FQNEAQ. V lost 5 bases and J lost 0, with 20 bases in between. The entire variable domain, with the rest obtained from reference TRBV7-8 and TRBJ1-6, is as follows: GAGVSQSPRYKVAKRGQDVALRCDPISGHVSLFWYQQALGQGPEFLTYFQNEAQLDKSGLPSDRFFAERPEGSVSTLKIQRTQQEDSAVYLCASSQQRDIWNSYNSPLHFGNGTRLTVT.

V usage is TRBV3-1 (or the pseudogene TRBV3-2) and J usage is TRBJ1-6; D uncertain. Germline assignment: CDR1 LGHDT and CDR2 YNNKEL (reference sequence). V gave up 4 bases and J gave up 6 bases, with 10 bases separating them. The CDR3 runs 14 residues. The CDR3 coding sequence is TGTGCCAGCAGCCTGGAGACGCCTAATTCACCCCTCCACTTT. Translated: CASSLETPNSPLHF.

This chain links TRBV9 with TRBJ2-5, with 8 positions matching TRBD1. The CDR3 runs to 15 residues. Unmatched junction bases numbered 11, after V lost 6 bases and J lost 4 bases. CDR1 SGDLS and CDR2 YYNGEE come from the germline V gene. The CDR3 DNA is TGTGCCAGCACACGCCGGGACAGGTCGTTAGAGACCCAGTACTTC. Its protein is CASTRRDRSLETQYF. The variable domain in full, with the rest retrieved from reference TRBV9 and TRBJ2-5, is DSGVTQTPKHLITATGQRVTLRCSPRSGDLSVYWYQQSLDQGLQFLIQYYNGEERAKGNILERFSAQQFPDLHSELNLSSLELGDSALYFCASTRRDRSLETQYFGPGTRLLVL.

The V and J genes are TRBV5-1 and TRBJ2-5, with TRBD1 matching 7 bases. Germline V gene sequence: CDR1 SGHRS, CDR2 YFSETQ. V lost 5 bases to trimming and J lost 5 bases; unmatched junction nucleotides: 3. The CDR3 is 12 amino acids. CDR3 sequence (DNA): TGCGCCAGCAGTTCGGACAGGGAGACCCAGTACTTC. It codes for CASSSDRETQYF.

This rearrangement joins TRBV10-3 to TRBJ1-2; tentative D call: TRBD1 (6 bases). The ends were cut back, 6 bases at V and 5 bases at J, with 10 bases in the middle. Germline CDR1 ENHRY, CDR2 SYGVKD. The CDR3 spans 12 residues. The CDR3 nucleotides are TGTGCCATCAGGAACGGACAGTATGGCTACACCTTC. Translated, it gives CAIRNGQYGYTF.

V gene TRBV10-3 combines with J gene TRBJ1-1; no clear D. The germline CDR1 and CDR2 sequences are ENHRY and SYGVKD. V was trimmed by 3 bases and J by 6 bases, leaving 11 bases between them. CDR3 length: 13 residues. Here the CDR3 reads CAISDGGGAEAFF. The CDR3 nucleotides read TGTGCCATCAGTGATGGTGGAGGCGCTGAAGCTTTCTTT.

The CDR3 bases are TGTGCCAGCGTACGCTTTAGCGGGGGGGCCGCAGATACGCAGTATTTT. Its translation is CASVRFSGGAADTQYF. The chain has TRBV2 and TRBJ2-3; 11 bases line up with TRBD2. The germline CDR1 and CDR2 sequences are SNHLY and FYNNEI. This CDR3 has 16 residues. The junction had 11 bases not matched to a gene; V was cut back by 8 bases and J by 4 bases.

This chain connects TRBV30 to TRBJ2-2, with TRBD2 matching 11 bases. J gave up 6 bases and V 1 base, and 4 bases lay outside the gene matches. Germline CDR1 and CDR2: GTSNPN and SVGIG (reference sequence). The CDR3 has 15 amino acids. CDR3 protein: CAWSAVLAGAGELFF. Here the CDR3 DNA reads TGTGCCTGGAGTGCGGTACTAGCGGGAGCCGGGGAGCTGTTTTTT. The variable domain in full, with the rest retrieved from reference TRBV30 and TRBJ2-2, is SQTIHQWPATLVQPVGSPLSLECTVEGTSNPNLYWYRQAAGRGLQLLFYSVGIGQISSEVPQNLSASRPQDRQFILSSKKLLLSDSGFYLCAWSAVLAGAGELFFGEGSRLTVL.

This clone was detected many times. The J gene is TRBJ2-7, the V gene TRBV25-1; 9 bases are shared with TRBD2. V trimming: 3 bases; J trimming: 0 bases; junction bases outside the gene matches: 9. CDR3 length: 17 amino acids. Germline-derived CDR1 and CDR2 are MGHDK and SYGVNS. The CDR3 nucleotides are TGTGCCAGCAGTGACTCTTCTTCTAGCGGGGTCTCCTACGAGCAGTACTTC. Amino acids: CASSDSSSSGVSYEQYF.

This clone showed up just a few times. The chain employs TRBV4-2 and TRBJ2-3, with 9 bases identical to TRBD2. J gave up 4 bases and V 1 base, and 3 bases lay outside the gene matches. The CDR3 covers 15 residues. Germline CDR1 reads LGHNA; CDR2 reads YNFKEQ. The CDR3, as DNA: TGTGCCAGCAGCCAAGGCGGGAGGGCCCCAGATACGCAGTATTTT. This sequence encodes CASSQGGRAPDTQYF.

The chain carries TRBV5-1 and TRBJ1-4, with D unresolved. V was cut by 4 bases and J by 8 bases, with 15 bases left in between. The V gene's germline CDR1 is SGHRS and CDR2 YFSETQ. This CDR3 spans 14 amino acids. CDR3 bases: TGCGCCAGCAGCCCTCAGGTATCCGGCGAAAAACTGTTTTTT. It encodes CASSPQVSGEKLFF. The full variable domain, rest sourced from reference TRBV5-1 and TRBJ1-4, is KAGVTQTPRYLIKTRGQQVTLSCSPISGHRSVSWYQQTPGQGLQFLFEYFSETQRNKGNFPGRFSGRQFSNSRSEMNVSTLELGDSALYLCASSPQVSGEKLFFGSGTQLSVL.

This clone was seen just once. The chain links TRBV23-1 to TRBJ1-2, with 9 bases fitting TRBD1. TRBV23-1 is an ORF, and what it does is uncertain. The junction had 5 bases not matched to a gene; V was cut back by 3 bases and J by 6 bases. This CDR3 region has 14 residues. The CDR3, as DNA: TGCGCCAGCAGTCAGTCCCGGGACAGGGATGGCTACACCTTC. Translation gives CASSQSRDRDGYTF.

This clone has just one count. The chain has TRBV6-2 or TRBV6-3 and TRBJ1-1; no definite D call. The germline gives CDR1 MNHEY, CDR2 SVGEGT. V gave up 4 bases and J gave up 8 bases, with 20 bases separating them. The CDR3 has 15 residues. The CDR3 nucleotides are TGTGCCAGCAGTTCCCGGCGGAGGTCAGGAACAGAAGCTTTCTTT. This sequence encodes CASSSRRRSGTEAFF.